This T cell receptor beta chain originates from a study of cytomegalovirus exposure and HLA in healthy donors. Worth noting for this clone: What it binds is not known.

The germline V gene encodes CDR1 LNHDA and CDR2 SQIVND (reference sequence). V dropped 1 base and J dropped 9; count of bases not matched to a gene: 8. This CDR3 is built from 17 residues. PCR primers comprised 60 Vbeta and 13 Jbeta primers. Repertoires were generated with immunoSEQ multiplex PCR, while TCRdb's copy carries only in-frame clones and drops some. The repertoire holds 100,000 to 150,000 clones, with roughly 82% as singletons. Donors in the study were healthy people who gave bone marrow. Study conclusions and caveats: As confirmed in vitro, three CMV-associated chains were specific for CMV antigens. Accurate predictions that matched the HLA-A and HLA-B alleles of most subjects were reportedly made from TCR beta sequences. A later analysis showed HLA-associated TCR beta chains outstripping equally common others in clonal expansion.

The chain links TRBV19 to TRBJ2-1; 14 bases are shared with TRBD2. This receptor was identified in a woman between 40 and 55 years old in good health and CMV-seropositive. The material sequenced was PBMCs. The CDR3 coding sequence is TGTGCCAGTAGTATAGCGGGGACTAGCGGGAGTCCTAGTGAGCAGTTCTTC. Protein: CASSIAGTSGSPSEQFF.